The present TCR beta chain was sequenced within a study of shared clonotypes between healthy human individuals. The naive CD8 subset, CD45RO-negative cells positively selected for CCR7, excluded terminally differentiated effector memory CD45RA+ cells. This clone was seen only a few times. This table comes from immunoSEQ multiplex PCR, and its TCRdb copy is limited to in-frame clones, with some not included. Among some 2 million clones listed, about 95% were seen once. The ends were cut back, 3 bases at V and 6 bases at J, with 10 bases in the middle. The V gene's germline CDR1 is SEHNR and CDR2 FQNEAQ (reference sequence). The CDR3 sequence is 13 residues long.

The clonotype originates from a man between 18 and 29 years old in good health. Input material: naive CD8+ T cells sorted from blood. The chain is built from TRBV7-9 and TRBJ2-3; no definite D call. The CDR3 sequence: CASSFPYLDTQYF. CDR3 nucleotides: TGTGCCAGCAGCTTTCCCTATCTCGATACGCAGTATTTT.